One sample yielded the 20 T cell receptor beta chains listed below, sequenced in a study of identical twins. In TCRdb, the 5' RACE reads were re-called with MiXCR into one record per CDR3 protein. The sample lists about 900,000 distinct CDR3 sequences, roughly an eighth occurring once. These data also formed part of another study, on yellow fever vaccine responses in identical twins.

Sequencing was performed on PBMCs. All receptors come from a woman aged 18-35 years in good health.

This clonotype turned up a few times. The chain links TRBV10-3 to TRBJ2-7; a weak D match, TRBD2 (5 bases). The length of the CDR3 is 14 residues. Trimming pared 4 bases from V and 6 bases from J, leaving 16 bases between. Germline lookup yields CDR1 ENHRY and CDR2 SYGVKD. CDR3 residues: CAISGVGLAGEQYF. The CDR3 DNA follows: TGTGCCATCAGTGGAGTCGGTCTAGCTGGCGAGCAGTACTTC.

This clonotype appeared a few times. The gene calls are TRBV11-3 and TRBJ2-1, with TRBD2 matching over 15 bases. This CDR3 comprises 21 residues. Germline lookup yields CDR1 SGHNT and CDR2 YENEEA. V was pared by 5 bases and J by 1 base, with 15 bases of the junction left unmatched. CDR3 sequence (DNA): TGTGCCAGCAGCAAGATACCGATGGGACTAGCGGGAGGTGGGTCCTACAATGAGCAGTTCTTC. Translating it yields CASSKIPMGLAGGGSYNEQFF.

The gene calls are TRBV2 and TRBJ2-3; perhaps TRBD2 as D (5 bases). The CDR3 is made up of 16 amino acids. From germline, CDR1 is SNHLY and CDR2 FYNNEI. V lost 4 bases, J lost 3 bases, and 17 bases lay in between. CDR3 bases: TGTGCCAGCAGTGTGGTGGCGTGGGGAGAGACAGATACGCAGTATTTT. Protein product: CASSVVAWGETDTQYF.

The rearrangement links TRBV5-1 to TRBJ2-3; no clear D gene. From germline, CDR1 is SGHRS and CDR2 YFSETQ. The CDR3 runs to 16 residues. V gave up 0 bases and J gave up 4 bases, with 15 bases separating them. The CDR3 bases are TGCGCCAGCAGCTTGGAACGATCAGGCGGCTCAGATACGCAGTATTTT. This codes for CASSLERSGGSDTQYF.

There are a few counts of this clonotype. The J gene is TRBJ2-7, the V gene TRBV14; 8 bases line up with TRBD1. The CDR3 spans 15 residues. The trim removed 2 bases at V and 5 bases at J, leaving 8 bases unmatched. CDR1 is SGHDN, CDR2 FVKESK, per germline. CDR3 region: CASSQLDRDWNEQYV. CDR3 DNA: TGTGCCAGCAGCCAACTGGACAGGGACTGGAACGAGCAGTACGTC.

This clonotype was counted between two and nine times. This chain connects TRBV5-1 to TRBJ2-3, with D maybe TRBD2 (6 bases). The V gene lost 2 bases and the J gene lost 6 bases, with 13 bases spanning the gap. The CDR3 runs 14 residues. CDR1 SGHRS and CDR2 YFSETQ come from the germline V gene. CDR3 coding DNA: TGCGCCAGCAGCTTCGGGGGTAATGGGGATACGCAGTATTTT. It specifies CASSFGGNGDTQYF.

V and J are TRBV6-1 and TRBJ2-7; 12 bases align to TRBD2. Losses at the gene ends were 5 bases for V and 4 bases for J; bases not matched to a gene: 9. In germline, CDR1 is MNHNS, CDR2 SASEGT. This CDR3 contains 16 residues. The CDR3 loop is CASSPPGLAGLYEQYF. CDR3 in DNA: TGTGCCAGCAGTCCCCCGGGACTAGCGGGCCTGTACGAGCAGTACTTC.

This clonotype has a handful of counts. The chain uses TRBV4-1 and TRBJ2-7; 9 bases line up with TRBD2. The V segment lost 4 bases and the J segment 7 bases; nucleotides outside the gene matches: 8. The CDR3 runs to 14 residues. The germline V gene encodes CDR1 MGHRA and CDR2 YSYEKL. CDR3 loop: CASSPRTSVEEQYF. The CDR3 DNA sequence: TGCGCCAGCAGCCCTAGGACTAGCGTGGAAGAGCAGTACTTC.

This clonotype was seen ten or more times. The rearrangement joins TRBV27 to TRBJ2-7, with TRBD2 as a possible D gene (5 bases). Germline V gene sequence: CDR1 MNHEY, CDR2 SMNVEV (reference sequence). The CDR3 loop spans 14 amino acids. V gave up 6 bases and J gave up 4 bases, with 16 bases separating them. CDR3 sequence (DNA): TGTGCCAGCAGCCCCCGAGGCAGGACTTACGAGCAGTACGTC. Protein: CASSPRGRTYEQYV.

In this sample, this clonotype turned up a few times. The chain recombines TRBV20-1 with TRBJ2-5; 11 bases line up with TRBD2. The CDR3 consists of 17 residues. CDR1 is DFQATT and CDR2 is SNEGSKA in the germline V gene (reference sequence). V lost 0 bases to trimming and J lost 5 bases; unmatched junction nucleotides: 11. The CDR3 coding sequence is TGCAGTGCTAGAGATGACGTAGCGGGGGGGCCGAGTGAGACCCAGTACTTC. Its protein is CSARDDVAGGPSETQYF.

This clonotype turned up a few times. V is TRBV20-1 and J is TRBJ2-5, with a possible D match to TRBD2 (5 bases). The CDR3 runs to 15 residues. Germline CDR1 is DFQATT and CDR2 is SNEGSKA (reference sequence). V was clipped by 3 bases and J by 1 base, with 15 bases between them. The CDR3 bases are TGCAGTGCTAGTCATGCGCGAGGGAGCCAAGAGACCCAGTACTTC. This gives the protein CSASHARGSQETQYF.

This clonotype was counted many times. This chain joins TRBV6-1 and TRBJ1-2; D is undetermined. CDR1 and CDR2 from the germline V gene are MNHNS and SASEGT. Trimming removed 7 bases at V and 4 bases at J, with 16 bases between. The CDR3 contains 14 residues. The CDR3 nucleotides are TGTGCCAGCAACCCAAGTGGCGTTTTCTATGGCTACACCTTC. Protein: CASNPSGVFYGYTF.

This rearrangement joins TRBV20-1 to TRBJ2-1; D is perhaps TRBD1 or TRBD2 (5 bases each). There are 13 residues in the CDR3. Germline V gives CDR1 DFQATT, CDR2 SNEGSKA (reference sequence). Trimming removed 0 bases at V and 15 bases at J, with 18 bases between. The CDR3 DNA follows: TGCAGTGCTAGAGAGGTTCCGGGACCCCCGGGGTTCTTC. This sequence encodes CSAREVPGPPGFF.

The genes are TRBV27 and TRBJ2-3; 13 nucleotides align to TRBD2. In germline, CDR1 is MNHEY, CDR2 SMNVEV (reference sequence). V shed 2 bases, J shed 5 bases, and the junction held 7 bases outside the gene matches. The CDR3 totals 17 residues. CDR3 protein: CASSLLTSGGAGDTQYF. As DNA, the CDR3 is TGTGCCAGCAGTTTACTTACTAGCGGGGGGGCTGGAGATACGCAGTATTTT.

This clonotype was detected a few times. The chain is built from TRBV10-2 and TRBJ2-3; 8 positions agree with TRBD2. V lost 6 bases, J lost 8 bases, and 4 bases stayed unmatched. The germline V gene has CDR1 WSHSY and CDR2 SAAADI. The CDR3 has 12 residues. The chain's CDR3 is CASRFSGTTQYF. For the CDR3, the DNA is TGCGCCAGCAGATTTAGCGGGACTACGCAGTATTTT.

The table lists this clonotype with a few counts. CDR3 sequence reads: CASSFGQGVNEKLFF. In DNA, the CDR3 is TGTGCCAGCAGCTTTGGTCAGGGAGTTAATGAAAAACTGTTTTTT. This chain uses TRBV7-9 with TRBJ1-4; perhaps TRBD1 as D (5 bases). The CDR3 is 15 residues long. Germline V gives CDR1 SEHNR, CDR2 FQNEAQ (reference sequence). Trimming shortened V by 3 bases and J by 4 bases, and 12 bases separated the two germline ends.

The V call is TRBV3-1, the J call TRBJ1-4; possibly TRBD1 for D (5 bases). Germline V gives CDR1 LGHDT, CDR2 YNNKEL (reference sequence). V was cut by 0 bases and J by 7 bases, with 12 bases left in between. This CDR3 spans 15 amino acids. DNA for the CDR3: TGTGCCAGCAGCCAAGAGACGTTCGACAGTGAAAAACTGTTTTTT. It specifies CASSQETFDSEKLFF.

This CDR3 is CASSRNRDGGPGELFF. The CDR3 DNA reads TGTGCCAGCAGCAGGAACAGGGACGGAGGTCCCGGGGAGCTGTTTTTT. V is TRBV6-1 and J is TRBJ2-2; D perhaps matches TRBD1 (6 bases). The CDR3 sequence is 16 residues long. Per the germline V gene, CDR1 is MNHNS and CDR2 is SASEGT. Trimming removed 6 bases at V and 6 bases at J, with 20 bases between.

The rearrangement joins TRBV18 to TRBJ1-1; tentative D call: TRBD1 (6 bases). Germline lookup yields CDR1 KGHSH and CDR2 LQKENI. The CDR3 consists of 14 residues. V lost 6 bases to trimming and J lost 8 bases, with 19 bases between them. CDR3 DNA: TGTGCCAGCTCCAAGGCGGGGGGCAGCCCCGAAGCTTTCTTT. Protein product: CASSKAGGSPEAFF.

The chain carries TRBV29-1 and TRBJ2-5; D ambiguous. The V gene lost 4 bases and the J gene lost 5 bases, with 20 bases spanning the gap. The CDR3 is 15 amino acids. The V gene's germline CDR1 is SQVTM and CDR2 ANQGSEA. CDR3 region: CSVGFFGLSGETQYF. CDR3 nucleotides: TGCAGCGTTGGGTTTTTCGGTCTTTCGGGCGAGACCCAGTACTTC.